A single T cell receptor (beta chain) is shown here with its context. Its specificity is not known. PCR used 60 Vbeta primers and 13 Jbeta primers. The repertoire was sequenced with immunoSEQ multiplex PCR; TCRdb's copy has only in-frame clones and lacks some. This sample has 120,000 or so clones; about a sixth occur once, and the top ten carry 2.9%. This entry is derived from a study of cytomegalovirus exposure and HLA in healthy donors. CDR3 length equals 12 residues. The germline gives CDR1 MNHEY, CDR2 SMNVEV (reference sequence). Trimming took 5 bases from V and 8 from J; bases not matched to a gene: 4. Study results and caveats: A likely sequencing artifact accounted for one observed cluster of highly shared sequence variants. As a later analysis showed, several of the most significant clusters appeared to be linked to common viral pathogens.

The chain combines TRBV27 with TRBJ1-2; TRBD1 agrees at 8 bases. The sequenced sample was PBMCs. The sequence was collected from a female donor in good health and CMV-seropositive. CDR3 DNA sequence: TGTGCCAGCAGTCCGACAGGGGTCGGCTACACCTTC. Translating it yields CASSPTGVGYTF.